Only a few counts were recorded for the clone carrying this TCR beta chain. The source of the sample is a study of response to subunit inactivated influenza vaccine. J lost 0 bases, V lost 3 bases, and 11 bases had no gene match. Germline V gives CDR1 LGHNA, CDR2 YNFKEQ. The CDR3 covers 19 residues. From the RT-PCR reads, TCRdb called clonotypes with MiXCR, one entry per CDR3 protein. The data hold approximately 700,000 distinct CDR3 sequences, with approximately 14% observed a single time. This chain joins TRBV4-2 and TRBJ2-4, with 10 nucleotides matching TRBD2. The source of this sequence is a man aged 50-60 years who received an inactivated influenza vaccine. Sequenced material: PBMCs from blood, taken roughly 13 days after vaccination. The CDR3 nucleotides read TGTGCCAGCAGCCAGGAAAGCCCGACTAGCGGGCTAGCCAAAAACATTCAGTACTTC. This codes for CASSQESPTSGLAKNIQYF.